The entry below describes one TCR beta chain. Its antigen is still unknown. Germline values: CDR1 LNHDA, CDR2 SQIVND (reference sequence). The CDR3 sequence is 15 residues long. Trimming removed 8 bases at V and 3 bases at J, with 18 bases between. This specimen belongs to a study of T cell repertoires in cytomegalovirus infection. In TCRdb, the reads were re-called with MiXCR into one record per CDR3 protein. The table has about 920,000 distinct CDR3 sequences, less than 40% seen once. The gene calls are TRBV19 and TRBJ2-3, with D possibly matching TRBD1 (5 bases). The sequencing here drew on cultured CD8+ T cells from PBMCs, taken from culture after CMV antigen stimulation. This TCR was sampled from a human donor in good health (CMV status not recorded). Some clones in this sample may be carry-over from other donors' samples. Here the CDR3 DNA reads TGTGCCAGTCGGGCCACAGGCGCCTATACAGATACGCAGTATTTT. Translating it yields CASRATGAYTDTQYF.